The TCR beta chain described here comes from a study of identical twins. MiXCR was run by TCRdb on the 5' RACE reads, yielding one entry per CDR3 protein. Altogether about 530,000 distinct CDR3 sequences are present, over 12% being singletons, with the ten largest covering less than 0.5%. Study observations and caveats: Findings came from cross-sectional statistics, without long-term follow-up of donors.

Healthy Caucasian individuals made up all the donors. The sample holds a few counts of this clonotype. Its specificity is unknown. CDR3 length: 15 residues. V shed 6 bases and J shed 2 bases, with 15 bases lying between them. A further study also used this sample, focusing on yellow fever vaccine responses in identical twins. That study adds: Twins reportedly appeared to share part of their vaccine T cell response while keeping part individual.

The clonotype was recovered from a woman younger than 35 in good health. The genes are TRBV12-3 or TRBV12-4 and TRBJ2-3, with no clear D. Sequencing used CD4+ T cells sorted from blood. The CDR3 DNA follows: TGTGCCAGCAGCGAACAGAGAACTTACACAGATACGCAGTATTTT. It is translated as CASSEQRTYTDTQYF.